These 20 T cell receptor beta chains were all obtained from the same sample, sequenced in a study of blood T cell repertoires in COVID-19. The data were produced by immunoSEQ multiplex PCR, yet TCRdb's version contains in-frame clones alone and is incomplete. The sample lists around 230,000 clones; about 80% were seen once. The specimen sequenced was peripheral blood. These receptors were collected from a woman aged 40 to 50 with active or convalescent COVID-19.

The chain joins TRBV11-3 to TRBJ2-1; TRBD2 aligns across 8 bases. CDR3 length: 16 amino acids. The V and J ends lost 3 bases and 0 bases, in that order; junction bases with no gene match: 4. The germline V gene encodes CDR1 SGHNT and CDR2 YENEEA. DNA of the CDR3: TGTGCCAGCAGCTTTAGTGCGGGGGGCTCCTACAATGAGCAGTTCTTC. Its protein is CASSFSAGGSYNEQFF.

The chain carries TRBV30 and TRBJ1-6, with D possibly TRBD1 on 6 matching bases. The ends were cut back, 0 bases at V and 10 bases at J, with 13 bases in the middle. CDR3 length: 14 residues. CDR1 and CDR2 from the germline V gene are GTSNPN and SVGIG (reference sequence). The CDR3 is CAWSVGQGWSPLHF. In nucleotides, the CDR3 is TGTGCCTGGAGTGTTGGGCAGGGGTGGTCACCCCTCCACTTT.

V usage is TRBV5-6 and J usage is TRBJ1-2, with TRBD1 matching 9 bases. The CDR3 covers 16 residues. J was trimmed by 4 bases and V by 0 bases; bases with no gene match: 7. Looked up from germline, CDR1 is SGHDT and CDR2 is YYEEEE. CDR3 nucleotides: TGTGCCAGCAGCTTGGAACCGGGACAGGGCCCCTATGGCTACACCTTC. Its protein product is CASSLEPGQGPYGYTF.

This clone showed up just a few times. The V gene is TRBV6-1, the J gene TRBJ1-2; TRBD1 agrees at 10 bases. The V gene end was trimmed by 0 bases and the J gene end by 7 bases; junction bases not matched to a gene: 11. The V gene's germline CDR1 is MNHNS and CDR2 SASEGT. The CDR3 totals 17 residues. CDR3 loop: CASSEAMGGRDRGGYTF. Written as DNA, the CDR3 is TGTGCCAGCAGTGAAGCCATGGGGGGGAGGGACAGGGGTGGCTACACCTTC.

This clone was seen a handful of times. V is TRBV6-5 and J is TRBJ2-1; possibly TRBD2 for D (6 bases). Per germline, CDR1 MNHEY and CDR2 SVGAGI. The CDR3 spans 15 residues. The V end lost 6 bases, the J end lost 9 bases, and 21 bases lay between the germline ends. CDR3 DNA sequence: TGTGCCAGCAGGCCGGGGGACTCTCCCTGGGTTGAGCAGTTCTTC. Protein product: CASRPGDSPWVEQFF.

This chain connects TRBV6-5 to TRBJ2-3; 10 bases map to TRBD1. Germline assignment: CDR1 MNHEY and CDR2 SVGAGI. Trimming took 7 bases from V and 6 from J; bases not matched to a gene: 10. This CDR3 spans 15 amino acids. The CDR3 region is CASTSLDRGLDTQYF. In DNA, the CDR3 is TGTGCCAGCACCAGCCTCGACAGGGGGCTTGATACGCAGTATTTT.

V and J are TRBV5-5 and TRBJ1-1; the D is unclear. V dropped 4 bases and J dropped 5 bases, with 15 bases sitting between them. The CDR3 extends over 14 amino acids. The germline gives CDR1 SGHKS, CDR2 YYEKEE (reference sequence). CDR3 protein: CASSNRRVLTEAFF. The CDR3 region has the DNA TGTGCCAGCAGCAATCGGCGGGTTTTAACTGAAGCTTTCTTT.

J is TRBJ2-7 and V is TRBV24-1; 9 nucleotides agree with TRBD1. Germline CDR1 is KGHDR and CDR2 is SFDVKD. The CDR3 runs 14 residues. J was trimmed by 4 bases and V by 5 bases; bases with no gene match: 5. The CDR3, as DNA: TGTGCCACCAGTGCGGGACAGGGTGCGTACGAGCAGTACTTC. Translated: CATSAGQGAYEQYF.

This clone was recorded once. The rearrangement links TRBV18 to TRBJ1-2; tentative D call: TRBD1 (5 bases). Germline CDR1 and CDR2: KGHSH and LQKENI. CDR3 length: 15 residues. V gave up 2 bases and J gave up 1 base, with 11 bases separating them. DNA of the CDR3: TGTGCCAGCTCACCAGACAGACTCCTTAACTATGGCTACACCTTC. It codes for CASSPDRLLNYGYTF.

This clone was observed a single time. The chain couples TRBV19 to TRBJ1-2; 10 nucleotides match TRBD1. V shed 9 bases, J shed 4 bases, and the junction held 8 bases outside the gene matches. Germline CDR1 and CDR2: LNHDA and SQIVND (reference sequence). The CDR3 totals 14 residues. The CDR3 here is CASRQGAIVYGYTF. For the CDR3, the DNA is TGTGCCAGCCGACAGGGGGCTATCGTCTATGGCTACACCTTC.

The rearrangement uses TRBV12-5 and TRBJ1-5; D is unresolved. V lost 1 base and J 4 bases, leaving 8 bases between the germline ends. Germline assignment: CDR1 LGHNT and CDR2 FRNRAP. The CDR3 has 14 residues. CDR3 loop: CASGLAVLNQPQHF. As DNA, the CDR3 is TGTGCTAGTGGTTTGGCGGTACTGAATCAGCCCCAGCATTTT. The full variable domain, in which reference TRBV12-5 and TRBJ1-5 provide the parts outside the CDR3, is DARVTQTPRHKVTEMGQEVTMRCQPILGHNTVFWYRQTMMQGLELLAYFRNRAPLDDSGMPKDRFSAEMPDATLATLKIQPSEPRDSAVYFCASGLAVLNQPQHFGDGTRLSIL.

The chain combines TRBV7-3 with TRBJ2-7; D may be TRBD2 (6 bases). Germline assignment: CDR1 SGHTA and CDR2 FQGTGA. This CDR3 is built from 14 residues. The V and J ends lost 2 bases and 7 bases respectively, with 15 bases between them. In nucleotides, the CDR3 is TGTGCCAGCAGCTTAGGGGCAGGGACTGGGGAGCAGTACTTC. It yields the protein CASSLGAGTGEQYF.

The CDR3 protein is CASSQVIGVGSSSGNTIYF. CDR3 DNA: TGTGCCAGCAGCCAAGTCATCGGGGTAGGGTCAAGCTCTGGAAACACCATATATTTT. The chain combines TRBV14 with TRBJ1-3; D is unresolved. In germline, CDR1 is SGHDN, CDR2 FVKESK. This CDR3 has 19 residues. With 1 base removed from V and 0 bases from J, the gap between germline ends came to 19 bases.

This clone was detected a few times. The V and J genes are TRBV5-1 and TRBJ2-7, with 12 nucleotides matching TRBD2. Germline CDR1 reads SGHRS; CDR2 reads YFSETQ. CDR3 length: 18 amino acids. After removal of 3 bases from V and 7 bases from J, the junction contained 17 bases not matched to a gene. The DNA for the CDR3 is TGCGCCAGCAGCTCCTGGCCCCCTAGACTAGCGGGGGTTGGGGAGCAGTACTTC. It translates to CASSSWPPRLAGVGEQYF.

The chain employs TRBV19 and TRBJ2-5, with a weak D call TRBD2 (5 bases). In germline, CDR1 is LNHDA, CDR2 SQIVND (reference sequence). CDR3 length equals 15 residues. Trimming took 3 bases from V and 7 from J, leaving 18 bases between them. CDR3 residues: CASSISSYGEVTQYF. The CDR3 DNA follows: TGTGCCAGTAGTATCAGTTCGTACGGGGAAGTGACCCAGTACTTC.

The rearrangement links TRBV19 to TRBJ1-1; possibly TRBD1 for D (6 bases). The germline CDR1 and CDR2 sequences are LNHDA and SQIVND (reference sequence). The V end lost 9 bases, the J end lost 10 bases, and 15 bases lay between the germline ends. The CDR3 runs to 11 residues. The CDR3 nucleotides read TGTGCCAGCGCGGACCTCAGGGGAGCTTTCTTT. This encodes CASADLRGAFF. Using reference TRBV19 and TRBJ1-1 for the parts outside the CDR3, the full variable domain is DGGITQSPKYLFRKEGQNVTLSCEQNLNHDAMYWYRQDPGQGLRLIYYSQIVNDFQKGDIAEGYSVSREKKESFPLTVTSAQKNPTAFYLCASADLRGAFFGQGTRLTVV.

The table lists this clone with a count of one. The chain carries TRBV25-1 and TRBJ2-5, with D perhaps TRBD1 (6 bases). V was cut by 3 bases and J by 1 base, with 12 bases left in between. The CDR3 contains 15 residues. Germline CDR1 is MGHDK and CDR2 is SYGVNS. CDR3 protein: CASSDSLDSQETQYF. CDR3 coding DNA: TGTGCCAGCAGTGATTCTCTGGACAGCCAAGAGACCCAGTACTTC.

The chain recombines TRBV14 with TRBJ1-1; 7 bases agree with TRBD1. Germline CDR1 and CDR2: SGHDN and FVKESK. This CDR3 comprises 14 residues. The junction had 4 bases not matched to a gene; V was cut back by 4 bases and J by 2 bases. CDR3 amino acids: CASSPGQRNTEAFF. CDR3 bases: TGTGCCAGCAGCCCGGGACAGAGAAACACTGAAGCTTTCTTT.

The chain joins TRBV5-4 to TRBJ2-1; D ambiguous. CDR3 length: 16 amino acids. Trimming stripped 3 bases from V and 3 bases from J, with 16 bases between. Germline V gene sequence: CDR1 SGHNT, CDR2 YYREEE (reference sequence). In nucleotides, the CDR3 is TGTGCCAGCAGCTCCCACGGCGGATCTCTCTACAATGAGCAGTTCTTC. This encodes CASSSHGGSLYNEQFF.

The chain is built from TRBV2 and TRBJ2-5; 11 bases are a match to TRBD1. Trimming at V came to 1 base and at J to 5 bases, leaving 6 bases not matched to a gene. This CDR3 contains 16 residues. Germline V lookup: CDR1 SNHLY, CDR2 FYNNEI. CDR3 coding DNA: TGTGCCAGCAGTGAAGGATTGGGACAGGGGGTGGAGACCCAGTACTTC. Its protein product is CASSEGLGQGVETQYF.